The rows below give T cell receptor beta chains drawn from one sample of a study of response to subunit inactivated influenza vaccine. Via MiXCR, TCRdb re-called the RT-PCR reads, giving one row per CDR3 protein. The sample yields some 500,000 distinct CDR3 sequences, 16% seen once. The material sequenced was CD4+ T cells sorted from PBMCs, taken approximately 25 months after vaccination. Receptors were obtained from a man between 45 and 75 years old who received an inactivated influenza vaccine. Both conserved end residues are part of each CDR3. The order of the fields is J gene, V gene, CDR3 protein.

TRBJ2-1,TRBV6-1,CASSQASQGTWNEQFF
TRBJ2-5,TRBV5-4,CASSQDRVWETQYF
TRBJ1-1,TRBV28,CASSSPQRGEAEAFF
TRBJ1-2,TRBV6-1,CASRPGALSYGYTF
TRBJ2-1,TRBV29-1,CSVEDSPRFYNEQFF
TRBJ1-2,TRBV2,CASSKETGRVSGYTF
TRBJ1-1,TRBV10-3,CAIRRQAADTEAFF
TRBJ1-5,TRBV5-6,CASSFRTGNQPQHF
TRBJ1-1,TRBV6-5,CASSYGQAVNTEAFF
TRBJ2-1,TRBV2,CASKTRPWIMSNEQFF
TRBJ2-1,TRBV4-3,CASSKEIKWVSYNEQFF
TRBJ2-3,TRBV6-1,CASSARTSGGIDTQYF
TRBJ2-1,TRBV7-7,CASGPLSYDEQFF
TRBJ1-1,TRBV6-2/TRBV6-3,CASSFRSMNTEAFF
TRBJ1-1,TRBV12-3/TRBV12-4,CASVPGQATTEAFF
TRBJ2-5,TRBV5-1,CASSGGRNQETQYF
TRBJ2-2,TRBV12-3/TRBV12-4,CASNLGASRTGELFF
TRBJ2-2,TRBV4-1,CASSPRDTNLIRELFF
TRBJ2-7,TRBV15,CATSDTRDRGFHEQYF
TRBJ2-1,TRBV5-1,CASRENSGDVNEQFF
TRBJ2-4,TRBV6-2/TRBV6-3,CASSGLAVAKNIQYF
TRBJ1-6,TRBV10-2,CASSGVEGNSPLHF
TRBJ2-7,TRBV9,CASSVAPTGFSYEQYF
TRBJ2-5,TRBV7-2,CASSQRAQGETQYF
TRBJ2-7,TRBV29-1,CSVTPQGRSYEQYF
TRBJ2-7,TRBV7-2,CASSLGPTDFYEQYF
TRBJ1-2,TRBV6-1,CASARQGSGGYTF
TRBJ2-1,TRBV5-1,CASSTGQQNEQFF
TRBJ2-2,TRBV20-1,CSAGRDGRDTGELFF
TRBJ1-2,TRBV5-1,CASSLAAVDGYTF
TRBJ1-1,TRBV30,CAWGERGTEAFF
TRBJ2-7,TRBV5-6,CASSVARVSYEQYF
TRBJ2-5,TRBV4-1,CASSQVGKGETQYF
TRBJ2-1,TRBV12-3/TRBV12-4,CASSASGGANNEQFF
TRBJ2-1,TRBV9,CASSVGHRGRTSGGPEDEQFF
TRBJ1-2,TRBV28,CASSLGASGYGYTF
TRBJ2-3,TRBV6-5,CASSYSGQGRGTDTQYF
TRBJ1-6,TRBV12-3/TRBV12-4,CASSFSGVSNSPLHF
TRBJ2-1,TRBV12-3/TRBV12-4,CASSSTFGGVGDEQFF
TRBJ2-3,TRBV12-3/TRBV12-4,CASSFARTSTDTQYF
TRBJ1-5,TRBV11-2,CASSTRPDQPQHF
TRBJ1-1,TRBV12-3/TRBV12-4,CAGRTLNTEAFF
TRBJ1-1,TRBV4-3,CASSQEEGPGTGNTEAFF
TRBJ2-7,TRBV7-2,CASSLAGQGRGEQYF
TRBJ2-2,TRBV7-9,CASSYAGTGGVGELFF
TRBJ1-2,TRBV7-9,CASSLFNENGYTF
TRBJ2-3,TRBV5-1,CASSTQRFTDTQYF
TRBJ2-3,TRBV30,CAWSRDRETDTQYF
TRBJ2-2,TRBV12-3/TRBV12-4,CVTGPKVTGELFF
TRBJ2-5,TRBV6-1,CASSNPWTSGRQETQYF
TRBJ1-2,TRBV6-1,CASSGGTGGTYGYTF
TRBJ1-1,TRBV27,CASSSVQGGNTEAFF
TRBJ2-3,TRBV28,CASSPARGTDTQYF
TRBJ2-1,TRBV4-2,CASSQDARAGRRNEQFF
TRBJ1-5,TRBV4-2,CASSQSRGALQPQHF
TRBJ2-3,TRBV11-3,CASSLGTSGIGDTQYF
TRBJ2-1,TRBV7-2,CASSLAGGNNEQFF
TRBJ1-6,TRBV7-9,CASSQSRDRGNSPLHF
TRBJ1-5,TRBV4-3,CASSQEPGSQPQHF